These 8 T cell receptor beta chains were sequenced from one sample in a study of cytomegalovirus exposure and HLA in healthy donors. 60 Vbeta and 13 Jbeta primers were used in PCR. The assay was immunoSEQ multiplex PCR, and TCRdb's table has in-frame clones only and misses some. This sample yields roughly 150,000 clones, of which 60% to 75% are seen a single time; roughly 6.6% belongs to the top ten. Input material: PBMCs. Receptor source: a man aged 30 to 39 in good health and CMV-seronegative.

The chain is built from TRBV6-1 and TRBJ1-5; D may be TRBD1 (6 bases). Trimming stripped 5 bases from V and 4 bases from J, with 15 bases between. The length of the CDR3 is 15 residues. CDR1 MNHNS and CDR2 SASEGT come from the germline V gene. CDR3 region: CASSPQGKGNQPQHF. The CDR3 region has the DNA TGTGCCAGCAGTCCTCAGGGGAAGGGAAATCAGCCCCAGCATTTT.

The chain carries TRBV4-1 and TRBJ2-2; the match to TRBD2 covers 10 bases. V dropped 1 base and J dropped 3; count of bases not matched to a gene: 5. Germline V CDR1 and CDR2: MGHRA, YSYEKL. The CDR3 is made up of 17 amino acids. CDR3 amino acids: CASSQASAGGYTGELFF. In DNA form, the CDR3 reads TGCGCCAGCAGCCAAGCCTCAGCGGGAGGGTACACCGGGGAGCTGTTTTTT.

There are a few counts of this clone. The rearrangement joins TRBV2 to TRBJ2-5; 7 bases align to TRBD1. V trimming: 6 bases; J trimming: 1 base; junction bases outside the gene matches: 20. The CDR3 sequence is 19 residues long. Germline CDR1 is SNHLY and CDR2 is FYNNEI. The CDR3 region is CASSVRTQRPGTAQETQYF. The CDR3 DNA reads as TGTGCCAGCAGCGTTCGGACCCAACGTCCCGGGACAGCCCAAGAGACCCAGTACTTC.

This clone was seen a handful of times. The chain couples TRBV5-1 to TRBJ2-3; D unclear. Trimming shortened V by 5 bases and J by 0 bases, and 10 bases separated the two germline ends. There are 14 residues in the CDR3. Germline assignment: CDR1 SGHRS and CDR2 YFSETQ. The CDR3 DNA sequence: TGCGCCAGCAGTTCCGGTCGTAGCACAGATACGCAGTATTTT. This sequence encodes CASSSGRSTDTQYF.

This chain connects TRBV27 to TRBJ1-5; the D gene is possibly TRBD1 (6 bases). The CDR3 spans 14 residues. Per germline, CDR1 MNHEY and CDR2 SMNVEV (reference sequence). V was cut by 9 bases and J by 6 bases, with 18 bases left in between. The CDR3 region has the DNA TGTGCCAGTTCCGCGTCAGGGGAGCCTCAGCCCCAGCATTTT. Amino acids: CASSASGEPQPQHF.

For the CDR3, the DNA is TGTGCCAGCAGCTCTCCCCTACAGGGAGCTAACTATGGCTACACCTTC. Its translation: CASSSPLQGANYGYTF. The rearrangement links TRBV7-9 to TRBJ1-2, with D possibly TRBD1 on 6 matching bases. This CDR3 comprises 16 residues. Trimming removed 4 bases from V and 0 bases from J, with 15 bases in between. CDR1 is SEHNR and CDR2 is FQNEAQ in the germline V gene (reference sequence).

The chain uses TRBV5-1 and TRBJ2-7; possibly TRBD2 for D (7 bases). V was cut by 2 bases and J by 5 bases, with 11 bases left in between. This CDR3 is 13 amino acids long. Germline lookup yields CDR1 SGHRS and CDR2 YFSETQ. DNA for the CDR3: TGCGCCAGCAGCTTTTCGGGGGGCGACGAGCAGTACTTC. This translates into CASSFSGGDEQYF.

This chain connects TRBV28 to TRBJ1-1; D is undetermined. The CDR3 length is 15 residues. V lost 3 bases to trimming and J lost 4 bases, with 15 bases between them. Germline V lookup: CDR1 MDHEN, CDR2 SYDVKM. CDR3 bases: TGTGCCAGCAGTTTGTTTCGGGGTGAGGCCACTGAAGCTTTCTTT. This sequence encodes CASSLFRGEATEAFF.